These 2 T cell receptor beta chains originate from one sample sequenced in a study of CD8+CD57+ T cells in acquired aplastic anemia. Investigators profiled TCR beta VDJ and CDR3 from genomic DNA template. Using its own MiXCR run on the reads, TCRdb lists one record per CDR3 protein. The sample has 150,000 to 200,000 distinct CDR3 sequences, 40% to 55% seen once. Patients selected for sequencing had displayed CD8+CD57+ cell expansion by flow cytometry. Sequenced sample: sorted CD4+, CD8+, or CD8+CD57+ T cells (not recorded which) from PBMCs. Receptors originate from a human donor with aplastic anemia.

This clonotype was observed at least ten times. The chain couples TRBV3-1 to TRBJ2-7; D unresolved. The CDR3 extends over 11 amino acids. Germline values: CDR1 LGHDT, CDR2 YNNKEL (reference sequence). V was clipped by 5 bases and J by 4 bases, with 6 bases between them. This CDR3 is CASSTSYEQYF. The CDR3 region has the DNA TGTGCCAGCAGCACCAGTTACGAGCAGTACTTC.

This clonotype came up many times. DNA of the CDR3: TGCAGTGCTCTCCCCGGACTAGGAGAGACCCAGTACTTC. Translating gives CSALPGLGETQYF. The J gene is TRBJ2-5, the V gene TRBV20-1; 7 positions agree with TRBD2. V shed 5 bases, J shed 4 bases, and the junction held 7 bases outside the gene matches. The germline CDR1 and CDR2 sequences are DFQATT and SNEGSKA (reference sequence). The CDR3 is 13 amino acids.